This TCR beta chain comes out of a study of T cell repertoires in cytomegalovirus infection (dated by TCRdb to about 2019). At the level of the whole study: Donor HLA type was relevant to the analysis, as public TCR beta signatures indicated carriage of CMV infection together with the matching HLA type. What the study reported, not specific to this receptor: Cumulative frequency of public TCR beta family members discriminated carriers of CMV infection plus the relevant HLA type in this cohort and an independent approximately 370-donor cohort. The ex vivo response was dominated by HLA-C-restricted CMV-specific TCR beta clonotypes, which also provided the single most frequent clonotype in two of eight donors.

TCRdb names Illumina HiSeq 1500 as the instrument used. The raw public reads went through TCRdb reprocessing: fastp at Q25, MiXCR clone calling, in-frame beta chains kept. Here each entry gathers all rows of one CDR3 protein and keeps the most common genes and DNA. In all, the sample holds around 550,000 distinct CDR3 sequences, and 26% of those were seen once. The biggest ten clones account for roughly 13% of the sample. CDR1 LNHDA and CDR2 SQIVND were looked up in the germline V gene (reference sequence). Trimming removed 3 bases from V and 7 bases from J, leaving 15 bases between the germline ends. The CDR3 covers 15 residues, taking in both the cysteine and the phenylalanine. Only CDR3 DNA is held: 45 bases, read in frame from base 1. A remark on this clonotype: The antigen it binds to is not known. The sample holds no much larger clone one base away, and base qualities are not on file.

The clonotype was recovered from a human donor in good health (CMV status not recorded). Some clones in this sample may be carry-over from other donors' samples. The sample comprised PBMCs. The chain uses TRBV19 and TRBJ1-4; the D gene is perhaps TRBD1, from 6 matching bases. The nucleotide sequence reads TGTGCCAGTAGTATCGGGGGGCCTTTCGGTGAAAAACTGTTTTTT. Translation gives CASSIGGPFGEKLFF.